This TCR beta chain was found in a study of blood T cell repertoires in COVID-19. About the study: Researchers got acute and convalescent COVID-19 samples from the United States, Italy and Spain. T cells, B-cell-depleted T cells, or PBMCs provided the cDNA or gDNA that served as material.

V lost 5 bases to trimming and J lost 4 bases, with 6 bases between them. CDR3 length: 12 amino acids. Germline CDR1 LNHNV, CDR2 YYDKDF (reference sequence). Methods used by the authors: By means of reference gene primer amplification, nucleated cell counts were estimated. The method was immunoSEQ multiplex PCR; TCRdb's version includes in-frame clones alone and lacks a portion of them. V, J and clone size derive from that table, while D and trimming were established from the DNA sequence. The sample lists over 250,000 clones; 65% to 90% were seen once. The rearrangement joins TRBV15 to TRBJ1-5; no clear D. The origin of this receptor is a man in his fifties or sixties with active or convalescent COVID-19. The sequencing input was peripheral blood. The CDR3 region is CATSRLNQPQHF. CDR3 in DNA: TGTGCCACCAGCCGACTGAATCAGCCCCAGCATTTT.